This TCR beta chain appears in the sequencing data of a study of blood T cell repertoires in COVID-19. CDR1 is LGHDT, CDR2 YNNKEL, per germline (reference sequence). V was clipped by 3 bases and J by 7 bases; unmatched bases: 11. CDR3 length equals 17 residues. Original handling: Counts of nucleated cells, estimated from reference gene primer amplification, were obtained. TCRdb keeps only in-frame clones here, not all; method: immunoSEQ multiplex PCR. The V and J calls and the clone size are those of that table, but D and trimming were determined from the DNA. This sample has about 73,000 clones; approximately 83% occur once, and the top ten carry approximately 27%.

Sequencing was performed on peripheral blood. The genes are TRBV3-1 (or the pseudogene TRBV3-2) and TRBJ2-2, with 10 bases fitting TRBD1. This receptor was identified in a human donor in a cohort sampled during active COVID-19. CDR3 sequence (DNA): TGTGCCAGCAGCCACGAACGTGTTGACAGGGGGCACGGGGAGCTGTTTTTT. Translated: CASSHERVDRGHGELFF.